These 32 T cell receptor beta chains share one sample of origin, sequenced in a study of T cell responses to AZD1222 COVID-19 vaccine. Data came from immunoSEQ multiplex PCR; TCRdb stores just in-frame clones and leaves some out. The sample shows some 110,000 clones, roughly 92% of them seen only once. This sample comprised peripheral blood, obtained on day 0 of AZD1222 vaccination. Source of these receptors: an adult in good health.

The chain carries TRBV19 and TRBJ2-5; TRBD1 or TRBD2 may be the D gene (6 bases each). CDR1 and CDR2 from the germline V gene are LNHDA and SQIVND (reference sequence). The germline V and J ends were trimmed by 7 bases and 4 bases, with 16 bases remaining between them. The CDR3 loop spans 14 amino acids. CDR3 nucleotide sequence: TGTGCCAGTACCCCCTTCTGGGGGGCAGAGACCCAGTACTTC. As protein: CASTPFWGAETQYF.

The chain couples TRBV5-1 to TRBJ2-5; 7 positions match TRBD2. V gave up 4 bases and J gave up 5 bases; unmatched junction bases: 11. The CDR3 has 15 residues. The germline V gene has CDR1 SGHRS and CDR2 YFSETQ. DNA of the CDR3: TGCGCCAGCAGCGCTGGGACTACCCAAGGGGAGACCCAGTACTTC. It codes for CASSAGTTQGETQYF.

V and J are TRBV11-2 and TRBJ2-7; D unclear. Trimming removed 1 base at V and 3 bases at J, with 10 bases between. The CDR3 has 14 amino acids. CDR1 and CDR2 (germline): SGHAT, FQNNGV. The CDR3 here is CASSLGLEVYEQYV. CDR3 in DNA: TGTGCCAGCAGCTTAGGGCTAGAAGTCTACGAGCAGTACGTC.

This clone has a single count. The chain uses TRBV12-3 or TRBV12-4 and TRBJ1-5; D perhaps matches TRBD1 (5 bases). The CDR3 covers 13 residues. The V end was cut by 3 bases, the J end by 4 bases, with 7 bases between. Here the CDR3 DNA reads TGTGCCAGCAGTTTGACAGTTAATCAGCCCCAGCATTTT. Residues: CASSLTVNQPQHF.

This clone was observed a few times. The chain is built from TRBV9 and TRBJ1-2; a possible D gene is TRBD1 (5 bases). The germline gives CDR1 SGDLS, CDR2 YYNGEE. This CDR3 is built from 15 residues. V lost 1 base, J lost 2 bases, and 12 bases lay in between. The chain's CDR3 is CASSVLSGMNYGYTF. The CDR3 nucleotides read TGTGCCAGCAGCGTATTATCAGGGATGAACTATGGCTACACCTTC.

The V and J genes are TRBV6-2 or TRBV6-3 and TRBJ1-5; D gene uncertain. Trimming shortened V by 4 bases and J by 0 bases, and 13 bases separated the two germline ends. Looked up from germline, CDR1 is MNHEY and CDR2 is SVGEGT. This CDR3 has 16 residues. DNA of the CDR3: TGTGCCAGCAGTTCCAGGACCGATTATAGCAATCAGCCCCAGCATTTT. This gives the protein CASSSRTDYSNQPQHF.

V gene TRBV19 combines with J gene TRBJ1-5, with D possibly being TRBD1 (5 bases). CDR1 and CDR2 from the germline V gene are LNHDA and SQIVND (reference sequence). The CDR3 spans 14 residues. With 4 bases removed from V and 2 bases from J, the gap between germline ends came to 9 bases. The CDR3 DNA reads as TGTGCCAGTAGTACTACGGGGGGCAATCAGCCCCAGCATTTT. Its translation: CASSTTGGNQPQHF.

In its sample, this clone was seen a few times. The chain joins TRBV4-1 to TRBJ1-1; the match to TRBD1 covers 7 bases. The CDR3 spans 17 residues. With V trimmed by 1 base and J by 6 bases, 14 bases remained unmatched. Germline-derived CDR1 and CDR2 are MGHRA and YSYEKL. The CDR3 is CASSQAPTRGPRAEAFF. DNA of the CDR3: TGCGCCAGCAGCCAAGCCCCAACTAGGGGGCCTAGAGCTGAAGCTTTCTTT.

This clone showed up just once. CDR3 amino acids: CASSQSGQGVEQFF. The CDR3 nucleotides are TGTGCCAGCAGCCAGTCGGGACAGGGGGTTGAGCAGTTCTTC. The chain couples TRBV3-1 (or the pseudogene TRBV3-2) to TRBJ2-1, with 11 bases identical to TRBD1. Unmatched junction bases numbered 4, after V lost 3 bases and J lost 9 bases. Germline V CDR1 and CDR2: LGHDT, YNNKEL (reference sequence). This CDR3 spans 14 amino acids.

CDR3 protein: CASSAAGELFF. The CDR3, as DNA: TGTGCCAGCAGCGCGGCCGGGGAGCTGTTTTTT. The rearrangement joins TRBV9 to TRBJ2-2; no reliable D call. Trimming removed 3 bases at V and 6 bases at J, with 3 bases between. CDR1 and CDR2 from the germline V gene are SGDLS and YYNGEE. This CDR3 is 11 amino acids long.

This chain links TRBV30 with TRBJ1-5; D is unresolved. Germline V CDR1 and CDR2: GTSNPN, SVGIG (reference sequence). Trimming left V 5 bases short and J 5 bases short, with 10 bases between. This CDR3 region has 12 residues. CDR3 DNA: TGTGCCTGGGATGGAGGTCATCAGCCCCAGCATTTT. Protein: CAWDGGHQPQHF. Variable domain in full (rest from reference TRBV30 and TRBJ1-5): SQTIHQWPATLVQPVGSPLSLECTVEGTSNPNLYWYRQAAGRGLQLLFYSVGIGQISSEVPQNLSASRPQDRQFILSSKKLLLSDSGFYLCAWDGGHQPQHFGDGTRLSIL.

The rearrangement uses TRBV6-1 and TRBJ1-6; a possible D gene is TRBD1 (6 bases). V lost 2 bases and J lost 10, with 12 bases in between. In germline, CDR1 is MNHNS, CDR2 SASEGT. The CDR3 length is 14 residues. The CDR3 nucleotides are TGTGCCAGCAGTGAAAACAGGGAGGGCTCACCCCTCCACTTT. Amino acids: CASSENREGSPLHF.

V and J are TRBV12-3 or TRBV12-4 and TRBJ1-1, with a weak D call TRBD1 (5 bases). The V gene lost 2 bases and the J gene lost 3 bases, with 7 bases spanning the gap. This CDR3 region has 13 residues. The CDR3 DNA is TGTGCCAGCAGTTTAACGGGGGACACTGAAGCTTTCTTT. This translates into CASSLTGDTEAFF.

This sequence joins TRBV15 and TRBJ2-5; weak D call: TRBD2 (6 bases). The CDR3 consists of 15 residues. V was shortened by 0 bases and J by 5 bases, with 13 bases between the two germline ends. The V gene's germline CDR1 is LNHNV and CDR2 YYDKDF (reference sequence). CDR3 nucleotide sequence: TGTGCCACCAGCAGAGACTACCGGGGGTGGGAGACCCAGTACTTC. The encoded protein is CATSRDYRGWETQYF.

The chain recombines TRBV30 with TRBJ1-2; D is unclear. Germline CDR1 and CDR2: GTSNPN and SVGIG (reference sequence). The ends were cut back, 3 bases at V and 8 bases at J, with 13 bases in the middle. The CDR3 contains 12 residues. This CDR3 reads CAWSPDFMGYTF. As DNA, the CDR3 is TGTGCCTGGAGCCCCGACTTTATGGGCTACACCTTC.

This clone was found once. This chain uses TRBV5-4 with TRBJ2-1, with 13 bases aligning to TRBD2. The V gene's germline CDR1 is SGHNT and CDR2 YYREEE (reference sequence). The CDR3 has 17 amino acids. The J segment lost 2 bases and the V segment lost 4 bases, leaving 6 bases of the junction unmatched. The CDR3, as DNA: TGTGCCAGCAGCCGGACTAGCGGGGGTGCCCCCTACAATGAGCAGTTCTTC. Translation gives CASSRTSGGAPYNEQFF.

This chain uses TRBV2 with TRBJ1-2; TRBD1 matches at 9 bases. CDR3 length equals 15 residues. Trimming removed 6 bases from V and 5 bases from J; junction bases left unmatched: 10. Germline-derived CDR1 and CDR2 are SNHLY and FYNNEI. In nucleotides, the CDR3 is TGTGCCAGCAGCGCCACACAGGGGGCGGCTTATGGCTACACCTTC. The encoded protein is CASSATQGAAYGYTF.

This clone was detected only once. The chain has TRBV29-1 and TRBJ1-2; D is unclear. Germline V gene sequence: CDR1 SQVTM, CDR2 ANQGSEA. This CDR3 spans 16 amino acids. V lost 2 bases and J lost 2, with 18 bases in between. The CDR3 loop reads CSVEMDGRSQNYGYTF. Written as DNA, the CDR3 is TGCAGCGTTGAAATGGACGGACGGAGTCAAAACTATGGCTACACCTTC.

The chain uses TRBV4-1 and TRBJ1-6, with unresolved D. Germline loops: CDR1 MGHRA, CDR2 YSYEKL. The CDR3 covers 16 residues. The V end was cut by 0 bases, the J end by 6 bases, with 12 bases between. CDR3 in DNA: TGCGCCAGCAGCCAAGATATAGGAATGTTTAATTCACCCCTCCACTTT. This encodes CASSQDIGMFNSPLHF.

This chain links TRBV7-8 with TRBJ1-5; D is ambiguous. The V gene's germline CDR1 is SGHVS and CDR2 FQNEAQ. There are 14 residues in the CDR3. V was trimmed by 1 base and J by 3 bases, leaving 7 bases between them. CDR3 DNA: TGTGCCAGCAGCTTAGGGCAGGACAATCAGCCCCAGCATTTT. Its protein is CASSLGQDNQPQHF. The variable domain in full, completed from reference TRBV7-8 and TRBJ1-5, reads GAGVSQSPRYKVAKRGQDVALRCDPISGHVSLFWYQQALGQGPEFLTYFQNEAQLDKSGLPSDRFFAERPEGSVSTLKIQRTQQEDSAVYLCASSLGQDNQPQHFGDGTRLSIL.

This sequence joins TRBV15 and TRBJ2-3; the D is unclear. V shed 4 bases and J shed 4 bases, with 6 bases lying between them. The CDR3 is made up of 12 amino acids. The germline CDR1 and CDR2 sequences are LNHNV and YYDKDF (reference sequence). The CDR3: CATSTLSDTQYF. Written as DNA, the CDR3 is TGTGCCACCAGCACCCTGTCAGATACGCAGTATTTT.

This CDR3 is CATSRAPAHNEQFF. The CDR3 bases are TGTGCCACCAGCAGAGCTCCGGCCCACAATGAGCAGTTCTTC. The J gene is TRBJ2-1, the V gene TRBV15; no clear D. Germline V gives CDR1 LNHNV, CDR2 YYDKDF (reference sequence). Deletions cut 1 base from V and 5 bases from J, with 9 bases between. The CDR3 has 14 amino acids.

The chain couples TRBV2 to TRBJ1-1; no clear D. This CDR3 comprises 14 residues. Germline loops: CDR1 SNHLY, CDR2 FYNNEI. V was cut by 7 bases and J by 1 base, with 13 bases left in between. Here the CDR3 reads CASILRDPNTEAFF. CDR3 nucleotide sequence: TGTGCCAGCATTCTGAGGGATCCGAACACTGAAGCTTTCTTT.

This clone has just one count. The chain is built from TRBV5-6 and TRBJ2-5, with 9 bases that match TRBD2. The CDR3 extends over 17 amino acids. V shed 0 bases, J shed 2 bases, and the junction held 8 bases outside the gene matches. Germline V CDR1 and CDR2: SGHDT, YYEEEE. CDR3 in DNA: TGTGCCAGCAGCTTGGTGACTAGCGGAATACGACAAGAGACCCAGTACTTC. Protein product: CASSLVTSGIRQETQYF.

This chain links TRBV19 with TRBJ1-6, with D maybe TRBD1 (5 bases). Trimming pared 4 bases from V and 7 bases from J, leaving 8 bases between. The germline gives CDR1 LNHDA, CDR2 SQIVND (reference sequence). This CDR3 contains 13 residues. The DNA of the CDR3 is TGTGCCAGTAGTAGGGACGGGAATTCACCCCTCCACTTT. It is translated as CASSRDGNSPLHF.

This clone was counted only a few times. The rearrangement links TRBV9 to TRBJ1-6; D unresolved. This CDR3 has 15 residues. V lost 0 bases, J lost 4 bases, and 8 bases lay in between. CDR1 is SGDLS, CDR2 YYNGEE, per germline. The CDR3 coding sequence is TGTGCCAGCAGCGTAGAGGGCAATTATAATTCACCCCTCCACTTT. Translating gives CASSVEGNYNSPLHF.

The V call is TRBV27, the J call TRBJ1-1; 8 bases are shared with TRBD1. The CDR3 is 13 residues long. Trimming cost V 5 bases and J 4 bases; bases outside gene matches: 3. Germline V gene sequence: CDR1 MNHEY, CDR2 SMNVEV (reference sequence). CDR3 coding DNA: TGTGCCAGCAGTATAACAGGGGGCACTGAAGCTTTCTTT. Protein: CASSITGGTEAFF.

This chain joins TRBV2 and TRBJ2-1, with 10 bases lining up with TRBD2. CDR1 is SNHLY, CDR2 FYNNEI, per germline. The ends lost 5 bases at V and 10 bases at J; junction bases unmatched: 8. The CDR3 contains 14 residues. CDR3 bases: TGTGCCAGCAGTCGGGCTAGCGGGGGCCACGAGCAGTTCTTC. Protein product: CASSRASGGHEQFF.

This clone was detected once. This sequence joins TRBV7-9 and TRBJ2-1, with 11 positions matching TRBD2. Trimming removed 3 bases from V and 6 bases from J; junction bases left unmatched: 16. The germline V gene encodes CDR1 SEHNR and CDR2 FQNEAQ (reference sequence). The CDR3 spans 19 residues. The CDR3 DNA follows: TGTGCCAGCAGCTTTATAAGGGGGCTAGCGGGAGGAGGAGGCAATGAGCAGTTCTTC. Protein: CASSFIRGLAGGGGNEQFF.

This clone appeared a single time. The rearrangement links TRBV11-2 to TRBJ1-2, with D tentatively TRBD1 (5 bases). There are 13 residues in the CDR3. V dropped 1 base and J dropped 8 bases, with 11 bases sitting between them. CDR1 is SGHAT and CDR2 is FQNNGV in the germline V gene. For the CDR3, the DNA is TGTGCCAGCAGCTTAGGGTCAGGGTACGGCTACACCTTC. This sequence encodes CASSLGSGYGYTF.

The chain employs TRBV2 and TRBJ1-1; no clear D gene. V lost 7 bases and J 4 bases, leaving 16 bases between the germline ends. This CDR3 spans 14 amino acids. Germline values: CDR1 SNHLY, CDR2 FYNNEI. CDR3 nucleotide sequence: TGTGCCAGCAAGACCCCCCCGGCGGTCACTGAAGCTTTCTTT. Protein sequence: CASKTPPAVTEAFF.

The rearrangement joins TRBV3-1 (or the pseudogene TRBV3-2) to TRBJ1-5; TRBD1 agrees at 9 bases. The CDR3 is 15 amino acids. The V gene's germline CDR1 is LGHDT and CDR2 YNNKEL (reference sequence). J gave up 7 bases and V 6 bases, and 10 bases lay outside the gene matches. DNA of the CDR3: TGTGCCAGCAGGGCCGGGACAGGGAAAGAACAGCCCCAGCATTTT. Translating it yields CASRAGTGKEQPQHF.